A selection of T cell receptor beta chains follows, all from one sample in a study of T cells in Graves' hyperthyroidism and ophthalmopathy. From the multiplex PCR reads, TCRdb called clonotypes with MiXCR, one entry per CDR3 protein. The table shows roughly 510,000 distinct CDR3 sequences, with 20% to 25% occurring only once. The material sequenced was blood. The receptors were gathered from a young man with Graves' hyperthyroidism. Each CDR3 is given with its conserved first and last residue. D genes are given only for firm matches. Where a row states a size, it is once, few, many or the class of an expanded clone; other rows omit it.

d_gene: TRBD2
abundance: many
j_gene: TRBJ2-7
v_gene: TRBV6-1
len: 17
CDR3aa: CASSATSGGTITYEQHF
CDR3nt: TGTGCCAGCAGTGCGACTAGCGGGGGGACGATCACCTACGAGCAGCACTTC

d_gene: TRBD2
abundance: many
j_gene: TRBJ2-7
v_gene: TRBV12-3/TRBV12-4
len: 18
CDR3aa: CASGSGRDGTSGGDEQYF
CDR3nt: TGTGCCAGCGGGTCCGGAAGGGACGGGACTAGCGGGGGGGACGAGCAGTACTTC

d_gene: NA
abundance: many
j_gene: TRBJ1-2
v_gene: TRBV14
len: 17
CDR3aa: CASSQIVSRVHNYGYTF
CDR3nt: TGTGCCAGCAGCCAGATCGTTTCTAGGGTTCATAACTATGGCTACACCTTC

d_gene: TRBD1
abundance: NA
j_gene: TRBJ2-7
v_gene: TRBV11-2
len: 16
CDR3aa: CASSSGPPGQGAEQYF
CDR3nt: TGTGCCAGCAGCTCCGGGCCCCCGGGACAGGGTGCCGAGCAGTACTTC

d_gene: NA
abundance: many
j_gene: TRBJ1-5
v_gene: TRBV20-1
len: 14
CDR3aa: CSATEDGGRQPQHF
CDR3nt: TGCAGTGCTACTGAAGACGGGGGAAGGCAGCCCCAGCATTTT

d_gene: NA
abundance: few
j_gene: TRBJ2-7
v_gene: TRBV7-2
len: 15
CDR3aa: CASSTRRTVSYEQYF
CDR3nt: TGTGCCAGCAGCACTCGCCGGACTGTCTCCTACGAGCAGTACTTC

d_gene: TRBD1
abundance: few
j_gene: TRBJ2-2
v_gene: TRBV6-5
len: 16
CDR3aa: CASSYLGQRRTGELFF
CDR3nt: TGTGCCAGCAGCTACCTGGGACAGAGGAGGACCGGGGAGCTGTTTTTT

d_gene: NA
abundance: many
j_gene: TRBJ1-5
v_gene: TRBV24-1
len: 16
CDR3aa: CATSDGRLGSNQPQHF
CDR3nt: TGTGCCACCAGTGATGGTCGACTTGGCAGCAATCAGCCCCAGCATTTT

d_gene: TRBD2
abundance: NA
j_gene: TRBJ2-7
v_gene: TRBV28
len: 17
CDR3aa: CASSSPFTSGSRYEQYF
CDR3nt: TGTGCCAGCAGTTCCCCGTTTACTAGCGGGAGCAGGTACGAGCAGTACTTC

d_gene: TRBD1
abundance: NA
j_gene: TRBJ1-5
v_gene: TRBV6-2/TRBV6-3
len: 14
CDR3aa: CASMLDRGGGPQHF
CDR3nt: TGTGCCAGCATGCTTGACAGGGGCGGCGGGCCCCAGCATTTT